The 13 T cell receptor beta chains in this list originate from one sample, sequenced in a study. Via MiXCR, TCRdb re-called the RT-PCR reads, giving one row per CDR3 protein. Found here are about 680,000 distinct CDR3 sequences, 13% to 15% of them singletons; the top ten hold 3.6%. The sample comprised memory CD4+ T cells from blood. The receptors stem from a female donor in good health, serving as a healthy control.

The rearrangement uses TRBV20-1 and TRBJ2-7, with TRBD2 matching over 13 bases. Germline V gene data show CDR1 as DFQATT and CDR2 as SNEGSKA (reference sequence). The CDR3 loop spans 14 amino acids. V gave up 6 bases and J gave up 5 bases; unmatched junction bases: 7. CDR3 sequence: CSAPGTSGIDEQYF. The CDR3 nucleotides read TGCAGTGCGCCTGGGACTAGCGGGATCGACGAGCAGTACTTC.

This chain connects TRBV7-2 to TRBJ2-5, with 11 bases that match TRBD2. Looked up from germline, CDR1 is SGHTA and CDR2 is FQGNSA. CDR3 length equals 15 residues. J gave up 4 bases and V 4 bases, and 5 bases lay outside the gene matches. CDR3 coding DNA: TGTGCCAGCAGCTATATAGCGGGGGGGCGAGAGACCCAGTACTTC. It encodes CASSYIAGGRETQYF.

A few counts support this clonotype. This chain joins TRBV6-2 or TRBV6-3 and TRBJ2-7; TRBD2 matches 11 bases. CDR1 is MNHEY and CDR2 is SVGEGT in the germline V gene. There are 22 residues in the CDR3. V lost 6 bases and J lost 0; bases outside the gene matches: 25. Written as DNA, the CDR3 is TGTGCCAGCAGCCGAACCACTTCGCTACTAGCGGGAGCGGCGACGAGCTCCTACGAGCAGTACTTC. Translating gives CASSRTTSLLAGAATSSYEQYF.

The genes are TRBV27 and TRBJ2-1, with TRBD1 identical over 9 bases. Germline V gene data show CDR1 as MNHEY and CDR2 as SMNVEV (reference sequence). The CDR3 totals 15 residues. Trimming removed 5 bases from V and 6 bases from J; junction bases left unmatched: 8. CDR3 sequence (DNA): TGTGCCAGCAGTCCCCCCGGGACAGGGTTCAATGAGCAGTTCTTC. It codes for CASSPPGTGFNEQFF.

This chain connects TRBV3-1 to TRBJ1-1; 10 bases are shared with TRBD1. Losses at the gene ends were 3 bases for V and 0 bases for J; bases not matched to a gene: 4. The germline CDR1 and CDR2 sequences are LGHDT and YNNKEL (reference sequence). This CDR3 spans 16 amino acids. Here the CDR3 DNA reads TGTGCCAGCAGCCAGGAGGGACAGGGGTTGAACACTGAAGCTTTCTTT. This encodes CASSQEGQGLNTEAFF.

Only a few counts were recorded for this clonotype. The chain couples TRBV16 to TRBJ1-2; D gene ambiguous. The CDR3 loop spans 13 amino acids. V was pared by 0 bases and J by 8 bases, with 10 bases between. Per germline, CDR1 KGHSY and CDR2 FQNENV. CDR3 protein: CASSQSYREGYTF. The CDR3 DNA follows: TGTGCCAGCAGCCAATCCTACAGAGAGGGCTACACCTTC.

This clonotype was seen only a few times. V and J are TRBV5-1 and TRBJ2-7, with 13 nucleotides matching TRBD2. The junction had 6 bases not matched to a gene; V was cut back by 4 bases and J by 5 bases. The CDR3 spans 15 residues. CDR1 and CDR2 from the germline V gene are SGHRS and YFSETQ. For the CDR3, the DNA is TGCGCCAGCAGCCGCGGACTAGCGGGAGCCGACGAGCAGTACTTC. As protein: CASSRGLAGADEQYF.

The chain uses TRBV7-2 and TRBJ2-7; 9 nucleotides line up with TRBD1. J was trimmed by 4 bases and V by 3 bases; bases with no gene match: 16. The CDR3 is made up of 18 amino acids. Germline loops: CDR1 SGHTA, CDR2 FQGNSA. CDR3: CASSLPGAGTGSMYEQYF. For the CDR3, the DNA is TGTGCCAGCAGCTTGCCCGGCGCCGGGACAGGGTCAATGTACGAGCAGTACTTC.

This clonotype was seen ten or more times. The genes are TRBV20-1 and TRBJ2-7; 9 nucleotides agree with TRBD1. Per germline, CDR1 DFQATT and CDR2 SNEGSKA (reference sequence). V dropped 2 bases and J dropped 7; count of bases not matched to a gene: 6. This CDR3 spans 13 amino acids. This CDR3 reads CSARYSGTGEQYF. CDR3 DNA: TGCAGTGCTAGATATTCCGGGACAGGGGAGCAGTACTTC.

This clonotype came up many times. The chain employs TRBV29-1 and TRBJ2-7, with TRBD2 matching over 8 bases. Looked up from germline, CDR1 is SQVTM and CDR2 is ANQGSEA. The CDR3 has 16 amino acids. The V segment lost 4 bases and the J segment 4 bases; nucleotides outside the gene matches: 15. CDR3 protein: CSVVYAWGLGLYEQYF. CDR3 sequence (DNA): TGCAGCGTTGTCTACGCGTGGGGACTAGGTCTATACGAGCAGTACTTC.

This clonotype was counted between two and nine times. The chain links TRBV13 to TRBJ2-1; the D gene is possibly TRBD2 (6 bases). Germline V gives CDR1 PRHDT, CDR2 FYEKMQ (reference sequence). Trimming stripped 5 bases from V and 0 bases from J, with 11 bases between. CDR3 length equals 15 residues. CDR3 sequence: CASSRETSSYNEQFF. CDR3 DNA sequence: TGTGCCAGCAGCCGGGAGACGAGCTCCTACAATGAGCAGTTCTTC.

V gene TRBV10-3 combines with J gene TRBJ2-1, with TRBD1 identical over 8 bases. V was pared by 5 bases and J by 6 bases, with 9 bases of the junction left unmatched. The germline V gene has CDR1 ENHRY and CDR2 SYGVKD. There are 15 residues in the CDR3. Written as DNA, the CDR3 is TGTGCCATCAGTATCGGGACAGGCCCTATCAATGAGCAGTTCTTC. This sequence encodes CAISIGTGPINEQFF.

This clonotype was recorded at least ten times. The rearrangement joins TRBV28 to TRBJ2-7; tentatively, D is TRBD1 or TRBD2 (6 bases each). Germline-derived CDR1 and CDR2 are MDHEN and SYDVKM. The CDR3 runs 14 residues. Trimming cost V 2 bases and J 8 bases, with 16 bases left between them. CDR3 amino acids: CASSLGGDTPQQYF. The CDR3 nucleotides are TGTGCCAGCAGTTTAGGAGGGGACACGCCTCAGCAGTACTTC.